This T cell receptor (beta chain) is from a study of early T cells in non-severe SARS-CoV-2 infection. Findings and caveats of the study: CD4 and private specificities were missed by VDJdb matching, which favored anti-spike CD8 responses.

This clonotype was recorded many times. The antigen remains unidentified. In germline, CDR1 is LGHDT, CDR2 YNNKEL (reference sequence). The CDR3 covers 15 residues. V was trimmed by 0 bases and J by 6 bases, leaving 15 bases between them. In the library, individual cDNA molecules carried attached unique molecular identifiers. TCRdb fed the 5' RACE reads into MiXCR, producing one record per CDR3 protein. The sample holds about 30,000 distinct CDR3 sequences, roughly 3.9% seen once. The chain employs TRBV3-1 and TRBJ2-7; D is unresolved. Sequencing was carried out using whole blood. The sequence was collected from an adult who was a healthcare worker with PCR-confirmed SARS-CoV-2 infection or an uninfected control (not recorded which). The CDR3 loop is CASSQDTWARGEQYF. For the CDR3, the DNA is TGTGCCAGCAGCCAAGATACTTGGGCCCGTGGCGAGCAGTACTTC.